The 29 T cell receptor beta chains in this list originate from one sample, sequenced in a study of cytomegalovirus exposure and HLA in healthy donors. A multiplex PCR was run with 60 Vbeta primers and 13 Jbeta primers. The method was immunoSEQ multiplex PCR; TCRdb's version includes in-frame clones alone and lacks a portion of them. The sample consists of some 190,000 clones, roughly 77% of them appearing once. Sequenced input: PBMCs. The receptors originated from a woman aged 30 to 39 in good health and CMV-seropositive.

This clone was detected only once. The chain has TRBV18 and TRBJ2-5; tentative D call: TRBD2 (6 bases). Trimming removed 4 bases from V and 2 bases from J, with 8 bases in between. CDR1 KGHSH and CDR2 LQKENI come from the germline V gene. The CDR3 runs 13 residues. CDR3 protein: CASSRREQETQYF. The CDR3, as DNA: TGTGCCAGCTCACGGCGGGAACAAGAGACCCAGTACTTC.

The chain joins TRBV15 to TRBJ2-7, with no clear D. V was shortened by 3 bases and J by 6 bases, with 12 bases between the two germline ends. Germline V gives CDR1 LNHNV, CDR2 YYDKDF (reference sequence). The CDR3 is 13 amino acids. CDR3 in amino acids: CATSSLERGEQYF. The CDR3 nucleotides are TGTGCCACCAGCAGTCTGGAACGAGGCGAGCAGTACTTC.

This clone has only a few counts. V usage is TRBV7-2 and J usage is TRBJ2-1; 10 positions agree with TRBD2. Germline V lookup: CDR1 SGHTA, CDR2 FQGNSA. The V and J ends lost 0 bases and 7 bases, in that order; junction bases with no gene match: 3. This CDR3 has 15 residues. The CDR3 loop reads CASSLASGRVNEQFF. Here the CDR3 DNA reads TGTGCCAGCAGCTTAGCGAGCGGGAGGGTAAATGAGCAGTTCTTC.

The chain is built from TRBV6-4 and TRBJ1-1; D not certain. Germline CDR1 is MRHNA and CDR2 is SNTAGT. The V and J ends lost 0 bases and 7 bases respectively, with 3 bases between them. CDR3 length equals 11 residues. The CDR3 DNA reads TGTGCCAGCAGTGACTCCGTTGAAGCTTTCTTT. Its protein product is CASSDSVEAFF.

V usage is TRBV25-1 and J usage is TRBJ2-1, with TRBD2 identical over 10 bases. This CDR3 is built from 17 residues. The germline CDR1 and CDR2 sequences are MGHDK and SYGVNS. V trimming: 6 bases; J trimming: 5 bases; junction bases outside the gene matches: 13. CDR3 sequence: CASSPRVEREGDNEQFF. CDR3 in DNA: TGTGCCAGCAGCCCCCGGGTCGAGCGGGAGGGAGACAATGAGCAGTTCTTC. The variable domain in full, with the rest retrieved from reference TRBV25-1 and TRBJ2-1, is EADIYQTPRYLVIGTGKKITLECSQTMGHDKMYWYQQDPGMELHLIHYSYGVNSTEKGDLSSESTVSRIRTEHFPLTLESARPSHTSQYLCASSPRVEREGDNEQFFGPGTRLTVL.

The table lists this clone with a count of one. A junction boundary mismatches the germline segment, possibly from a read error. CDR3 nucleotide sequence: TGTGCCAGCAGTGAAGGTAGAGGGGGCGCCTTC. This gives the protein CASSEGRGGAF. The chain joins TRBV6-1 to TRBJ2-7, with 7 bases that match TRBD1. Germline lookup yields CDR1 MNHNS and CDR2 SASEGT. The CDR3 sequence is 11 residues long.

The CDR3 nucleotides are TGTGCCACCCAAGGAGGGGCCACCTACAATGAGCAGTTCTTC. Its translation: CATQGGATYNEQFF. The chain joins TRBV2 to TRBJ2-1; tentative D call: TRBD2 (6 bases). The germline gives CDR1 SNHLY, CDR2 FYNNEI. The CDR3 is made up of 14 amino acids. With 10 bases removed from V and 2 bases from J, the gap between germline ends came to 15 bases.

The chain recombines TRBV5-4 with TRBJ1-1; D not certain. The CDR3 loop spans 11 amino acids. V was pared by 10 bases and J by 4 bases, with 11 bases between. Germline V gives CDR1 SGHNT, CDR2 YYREEE (reference sequence). The CDR3 nucleotides read TGTGCCTCACGGGAGGGCACTGAAGCTTTCTTT. Amino acids: CASREGTEAFF.

This sequence joins TRBV29-1 and TRBJ1-1, with 7 bases fitting TRBD1. Unmatched junction bases numbered 6, after V lost 5 bases and J lost 3 bases. Per germline, CDR1 SQVTM and CDR2 ANQGSEA. The CDR3 contains 13 residues. CDR3 sequence: CSVNRGMDTEAFF. CDR3 DNA: TGCAGCGTTAACAGGGGTATGGACACTGAAGCTTTCTTT.

This chain links TRBV6-1 with TRBJ1-1, with a tentative D call TRBD1 (6 bases). From germline, CDR1 is MNHNS and CDR2 SASEGT. This CDR3 spans 15 amino acids. V lost 6 bases, J lost 1 base, and 15 bases lay in between. In DNA, the CDR3 is TGTGCCAGCAGCCATACCAGGGGTGCGAACACTGAAGCTTTCTTT. Protein: CASSHTRGANTEAFF.

This chain uses TRBV28 with TRBJ2-7; 8 bases fit TRBD1. The CDR3 extends over 14 amino acids. V lost 8 bases and J lost 4; bases outside the gene matches: 10. Germline V gene sequence: CDR1 MDHEN, CDR2 SYDVKM. CDR3 in DNA: TGTGCCAGCGGCCCCAGGGGGCTACCTTACGAGCAGTACTTC. Its protein product is CASGPRGLPYEQYF.

This clone appeared once. The chain couples TRBV6-5 to TRBJ2-7; 9 bases are shared with TRBD1. This CDR3 comprises 14 residues. CDR1 is MNHEY and CDR2 is SVGAGI in the germline V gene. V lost 6 bases, J lost 5 bases, and 8 bases stayed unmatched. In nucleotides, the CDR3 is TGTGCCAGCAGATACCGGGACAGGGCTGACGAGCAGTACTTC. This codes for CASRYRDRADEQYF.

V is TRBV5-1 and J is TRBJ2-1; 10 bases line up with TRBD1. The CDR3 runs 15 residues. Germline values: CDR1 SGHRS, CDR2 YFSETQ. V was pared by 7 bases and J by 3 bases, with 7 bases of the junction left unmatched. The chain's CDR3 is CASGRTGGYYNEQFF. CDR3 nucleotide sequence: TGCGCCAGCGGACGGACAGGGGGGTACTACAATGAGCAGTTCTTC.

This chain joins TRBV7-6 and TRBJ1-4; 7 bases agree with TRBD1. This CDR3 contains 14 residues. The V segment lost 5 bases and the J segment 7 bases; nucleotides outside the gene matches: 7. Germline V gene sequence: CDR1 SGHVS, CDR2 FNYEAQ. The CDR3 DNA follows: TGTGCCAGCAGCACGACAGGGCCGGGTGAAAAACTGTTTTTT. It encodes CASSTTGPGEKLFF.

CDR3 nucleotide sequence: TGTGCCAGCAGTAACCTCCGGGCGGGCTCCTACGAGCAGTACTTC. Its translation is CASSNLRAGSYEQYF. The V and J genes are TRBV6-6 and TRBJ2-7, with TRBD2 as a possible D gene (5 bases). V lost 5 bases and J lost 0, with 14 bases in between. The CDR3 is 15 amino acids. CDR1 MNHNY and CDR2 SVGAGI come from the germline V gene (reference sequence).

The chain combines TRBV5-4 with TRBJ2-3, with D maybe TRBD1 (6 bases). The V end was cut by 5 bases, the J end by 4 bases, with 17 bases between. Germline V CDR1 and CDR2: SGHNT, YYREEE (reference sequence). The CDR3 is 15 residues long. The DNA for the CDR3 is TGTGCCAGCAGGTCAGGGGAGTGGTCCCCAGATACGCAGTATTTT. Translation: CASRSGEWSPDTQYF.

The chain carries TRBV15 and TRBJ2-7, with a possible D match to TRBD1 (5 bases). The CDR3 loop spans 13 amino acids. V was trimmed by 4 bases and J by 4 bases, leaving 11 bases between them. Germline CDR1 is LNHNV and CDR2 is YYDKDF (reference sequence). CDR3 region: CATSMGRIYEQYF. For the CDR3, the DNA is TGTGCCACCAGCATGGGGCGGATTTACGAGCAGTACTTC.

The gene calls are TRBV21-1 and TRBJ1-1. TRBV21-1 corresponds to a pseudogene. The CDR3 runs to 15 residues. The CDR3 reads CASSRPGWRGTEAFF. CDR3 DNA: TGTGCCAGCAGCAGACCTGGATGGCGGGGCACTGAAGCTTTCTTT.

There are a few counts of this clone. This rearrangement joins TRBV5-4 to TRBJ2-7; 7 bases align to TRBD1. The junction had 10 bases not matched to a gene; V was cut back by 4 bases and J by 6 bases. The CDR3 loop spans 14 amino acids. Germline lookup yields CDR1 SGHNT and CDR2 YYREEE (reference sequence). The CDR3 spells CASSGMDRSGEQYF. The CDR3 nucleotides read TGTGCCAGCAGCGGCATGGACAGGTCGGGCGAGCAGTACTTC.

This clone has only one observation. The chain uses TRBV5-6 and TRBJ1-2, with 8 bases aligning to TRBD1. The CDR3 spans 12 residues. V shed 6 bases and J 4 bases; nucleotides not matched to a gene: 2. Germline V lookup: CDR1 SGHDT, CDR2 YYEEEE. Written as DNA, the CDR3 is TGTGCCAGCATCGGGACAGGCTATGGCTACACCTTC. As protein: CASIGTGYGYTF.

The V call is TRBV7-9, the J call TRBJ1-1; D call uncertain. Trimming left V 5 bases short and J 1 base short, with 8 bases between. The CDR3 runs 13 residues. Per germline, CDR1 SEHNR and CDR2 FQNEAQ (reference sequence). CDR3: CASSPSWNTEAFF. CDR3 in DNA: TGTGCCAGCAGCCCCTCCTGGAACACTGAAGCTTTCTTT.

The chain carries TRBV6-6 and TRBJ1-3; possible D gene TRBD1, 6 bases. Germline CDR1 is MNHNY and CDR2 is SVGAGI (reference sequence). The CDR3 consists of 16 residues. Trimming removed 0 bases from V and 3 bases from J, with 12 bases in between. The CDR3 loop reads CASSYSSGEYGNTIYF. The CDR3 coding sequence is TGTGCCAGCAGTTACTCGTCAGGGGAATATGGAAACACCATATATTTT.

This clone has just a few counts. V usage is TRBV23-1 and J usage is TRBJ2-7; 11 bases align to TRBD2. TRBV23-1 is given ORF status, its function remaining uncertain. Trimming removed 0 bases from V and 3 bases from J; junction bases left unmatched: 28. The CDR3 spans 24 residues. CDR3 sequence: CASSQSRTSGPSGGGSSGVYEQYF. CDR3 DNA: TGCGCCAGCAGTCAATCTCGGACTAGCGGGCCCAGCGGAGGAGGGTCATCAGGTGTCTACGAGCAGTACTTC.

The rearrangement uses TRBV4-1 and TRBJ2-7; D may be TRBD2 (6 bases). The V end was cut by 4 bases, the J end by 4 bases, with 17 bases between. This CDR3 spans 15 amino acids. The germline V gene has CDR1 MGHRA and CDR2 YSYEKL. CDR3 loop: CASSPRAGGVYEQYF. The CDR3 DNA sequence: TGCGCCAGCAGCCCCAGGGCAGGAGGGGTTTACGAGCAGTACTTC.

Here the CDR3 reads CASSLTRANTGELFF. The CDR3, as DNA: TGTGCCAGCAGCTTGACTAGGGCGAACACCGGGGAGCTGTTTTTT. This chain connects TRBV5-8 to TRBJ2-2, with D perhaps matching TRBD2 (5 bases). V lost 1 base to trimming and J lost 0 bases, with 7 bases between them. This CDR3 has 15 amino acids. CDR1 SGHTS and CDR2 YDEGEE come from the germline V gene.

The chain joins TRBV29-1 to TRBJ2-7; TRBD2 matches 7 bases. J gave up 4 bases and V 6 bases, and 15 bases lay outside the gene matches. The CDR3 extends over 15 amino acids. The germline CDR1 and CDR2 sequences are SQVTM and ANQGSEA. Here the CDR3 reads CSVGGKWGGGYEQYF. The DNA for the CDR3 is TGCAGCGTGGGGGGAAAGTGGGGGGGAGGGTACGAGCAGTACTTC.

The chain joins TRBV7-6 to TRBJ2-1; TRBD2 matches 14 bases. The germline gives CDR1 SGHVS, CDR2 FNYEAQ. V gave up 5 bases and J gave up 6 bases; unmatched junction bases: 9. The CDR3 sequence is 17 residues long. The CDR3 region has the DNA TGTGCCAGCAGCCCGTCGGGGACTAGCGGGAGAGCCAATGAGCAGTTCTTC. It specifies CASSPSGTSGRANEQFF.

The chain carries TRBV10-1 and TRBJ2-5; the D gene is possibly TRBD1 (6 bases). The CDR3 spans 13 residues. Germline CDR1 and CDR2: WNHNN and SYGVQD (reference sequence). V lost 8 bases and J lost 1, with 11 bases in between. In DNA form, the CDR3 reads TGCGCCAGCTACAGGGCTCCCCAAGAGACCCAGTACTTC. This encodes CASYRAPQETQYF.

The chain is built from TRBV7-9 and TRBJ2-7; 7 bases align to TRBD2. The CDR3 runs 15 residues. Losses at the gene ends were 2 bases for V and 2 bases for J; bases not matched to a gene: 6. Germline V lookup: CDR1 SEHNR, CDR2 FQNEAQ (reference sequence). CDR3 sequence reads: CASSLRGGSPYEQYF. The CDR3 DNA sequence: TGTGCCAGCAGCTTACGAGGCGGGAGTCCCTACGAGCAGTACTTC.